Following are 31 T cell receptor beta chains from one sample sequenced in a study of cytomegalovirus exposure and HLA in healthy donors. With 60 Vbeta and 13 Jbeta primers, the PCR was carried out. TCRdb keeps only in-frame clones here, not all; method: immunoSEQ multiplex PCR. The sample has more than 75,000 clones; 74% are singletons. The specimen was PBMCs. These receptors originate from a woman in her fifties or sixties in good health and CMV-seropositive.

The genes are TRBV5-6 and TRBJ2-7, with D maybe TRBD2 (6 bases). CDR1 is SGHDT, CDR2 YYEEEE, per germline. Trimming stripped 0 bases from V and 5 bases from J, with 12 bases between. This CDR3 contains 14 residues. CDR3 nucleotides: TGTGCCAGCAGCTTGGCGGGAGTTGGCAACGAGCAGTACTTC. This gives the protein CASSLAGVGNEQYF. The complete variable domain, with remaining parts taken from reference TRBV5-6 and TRBJ2-7, reads DAGVTQSPTHLIKTRGQQVTLRCSPKSGHDTVSWYQQALGQGPQFIFQYYEEEERQRGNFPDRFSGHQFPNYSSELNVNALLLGDSALYLCASSLAGVGNEQYFGPGTRLTVT.

The chain combines TRBV9 with TRBJ2-3, with 7 nucleotides matching TRBD2. Unmatched junction bases numbered 6, after V lost 0 bases and J lost 2 bases. CDR3 length equals 16 residues. Germline-derived CDR1 and CDR2 are SGDLS and YYNGEE. Here the CDR3 reads CASSVEGAGITDTQYF. The DNA for the CDR3 is TGTGCCAGCAGCGTAGAGGGAGCGGGAATCACAGATACGCAGTATTTT.

V gene TRBV28 combines with J gene TRBJ1-2, with 7 bases fitting TRBD1. This CDR3 spans 12 amino acids. Germline CDR1 and CDR2: MDHEN and SYDVKM. The ends lost 6 bases at V and 4 bases at J; junction bases unmatched: 2. Here the CDR3 DNA reads TGTGCCAGCAGGAGACAGGGCTATGGCTACACCTTC. It yields the protein CASRRQGYGYTF.

This chain links TRBV27 with TRBJ1-2; D not resolved. Germline loops: CDR1 MNHEY, CDR2 SMNVEV (reference sequence). The CDR3 is made up of 13 amino acids. The ends were cut back, 3 bases at V and 5 bases at J, with 10 bases in the middle. The CDR3 nucleotides read TGTGCCAGCAGTTTCGGGATGAGGTATGGCTACACCTTC. As protein: CASSFGMRYGYTF.

This clone has just one count. The J gene is TRBJ1-4, the V gene TRBV25-1, with D hard to call. Trimming removed 1 base from V and 7 bases from J, with 7 bases in between. There are 13 residues in the CDR3. Germline V gene sequence: CDR1 MGHDK, CDR2 SYGVNS. The CDR3 nucleotides read TGTGCCAGCAGTGAATGGCATGCTGAAAAACTGTTTTTT. Its protein product is CASSEWHAEKLFF.

This chain uses TRBV29-1 with TRBJ2-1; D possibly corresponds to TRBD1 (7 bases). Between the trimmed V and J ends, which lost 5 bases and 10 bases, there was a span of 24 bases. The length of the CDR3 is 15 residues. CDR1 and CDR2 (germline): SQVTM, ANQGSEA. In nucleotides, the CDR3 is TGCAGCGTTAGAGGGGGAGAGGGGGCACGGGGGGAGCAGTTCTTC. Translated: CSVRGGEGARGEQFF.

The chain is built from TRBV7-6 and TRBJ2-7; 10 bases match TRBD2. J lost 0 bases, V lost 5 bases, and 1 base had no gene match. The CDR3 length is 14 residues. Looked up from germline, CDR1 is SGHVS and CDR2 is FNYEAQ. CDR3 sequence (DNA): TGTGCCAGCAGCCGGACTAGCGGCTCCTACGAGCAGTACTTC. This encodes CASSRTSGSYEQYF.

Comments on this clone: The sample contains more than one DNA sequence encoding this CDR3. This rearrangement joins TRBV19 to TRBJ1-1, with TRBD1 as a possible D gene (6 bases). The germline CDR1 and CDR2 sequences are LNHDA and SQIVND (reference sequence). The CDR3 has 14 amino acids. Trimming shortened V by 4 bases and J by 7 bases, and 16 bases separated the two germline ends. The CDR3: CASSTPGQTIEAFF. The CDR3, as DNA: TGTGCCAGTAGTACACCGGGACAAACTATTGAAGCTTTCTTT.

This clone was seen a single time. The V and J genes are TRBV6-4 and TRBJ2-6, with a weak D call TRBD2 (5 bases). The CDR3 spans 13 residues. From germline, CDR1 is MRHNA and CDR2 SNTAGT. V lost 9 bases, J lost 3 bases, and 9 bases lay in between. Here the CDR3 DNA reads TGTGCCAGTAGAGGGATTGGGGCCAACGTCCTGACTTTC. Protein product: CASRGIGANVLTF.

V and J are TRBV6-4 and TRBJ1-4; maybe TRBD1 (5 bases). Germline V gives CDR1 MRHNA, CDR2 SNTAGT. The CDR3 is made up of 14 amino acids. V dropped 3 bases and J dropped 7 bases, with 12 bases sitting between them. Here the CDR3 reads CASSEGGASEKLFF. The CDR3 DNA sequence: TGTGCCAGCAGTGAAGGAGGGGCATCTGAAAAACTGTTTTTT.

The V gene is TRBV10-1, the J gene TRBJ1-2; TRBD1 might be the D (6 bases). Germline loops: CDR1 WNHNN, CDR2 SYGVQD (reference sequence). The ends were cut back, 2 bases at V and 5 bases at J, with 9 bases in the middle. The CDR3 has 13 residues. The CDR3 nucleotides are TGCGCCAGCAGTGAGACAGGGCCTTATGGCTACACCTTC. Its translation: CASSETGPYGYTF.

This clone was seen a handful of times. The chain is built from TRBV6-1 and TRBJ2-5, with D possibly being TRBD2 (5 bases). V lost 4 bases and J 11 bases, leaving 23 bases between the germline ends. CDR3 length: 15 amino acids. Germline values: CDR1 MNHNS, CDR2 SASEGT. The CDR3 sequence is CASSVQTRSLGEQYF. DNA for the CDR3: TGTGCCAGCAGTGTCCAGACACGTTCGTTGGGAGAGCAGTACTTC.

The chain couples TRBV7-9 to TRBJ1-5; D not resolved. This CDR3 is 13 amino acids long. V was pared by 4 bases and J by 7 bases, with 11 bases between. Germline CDR1 and CDR2: SEHNR and FQNEAQ (reference sequence). The DNA for the CDR3 is TGTGCCAGCAGCTCGAGCTGGCGGCAGCCCCAGCATTTT. Amino acid sequence: CASSSSWRQPQHF.

The rearrangement joins TRBV7-8 to TRBJ2-7; 14 bases agree with TRBD2. The junction had 2 bases not matched to a gene; V was cut back by 4 bases and J by 3 bases. Per the germline V gene, CDR1 is SGHVS and CDR2 is FQNEAQ. The CDR3 is 15 amino acids. The CDR3 sequence: CASSYGLAGGYEQYF. The CDR3 DNA reads as TGTGCCAGCAGCTATGGACTAGCGGGGGGCTACGAGCAGTACTTC. Together with reference TRBV7-8 and TRBJ2-7, the CDR3 gives the full variable domain: GAGVSQSPRYKVAKRGQDVALRCDPISGHVSLFWYQQALGQGPEFLTYFQNEAQLDKSGLPSDRFFAERPEGSVSTLKIQRTQQEDSAVYLCASSYGLAGGYEQYFGPGTRLTVT.

This clone showed up just once. The rearrangement joins TRBV19 to TRBJ1-5, with D unresolved. With 3 bases removed from V and 0 bases from J, the gap between germline ends came to 9 bases. The V gene's germline CDR1 is LNHDA and CDR2 SQIVND (reference sequence). This CDR3 contains 15 residues. CDR3 nucleotides: TGTGCCAGTAGTATGGGGAGTAATAGCAATCAGCCCCAGCATTTT. It is translated as CASSMGSNSNQPQHF.

The genes are TRBV4-1 and TRBJ1-1; 9 bases line up with TRBD1. This CDR3 has 16 amino acids. CDR1 and CDR2 from the germline V gene are MGHRA and YSYEKL. Trimming removed 5 bases from V and 1 base from J; junction bases left unmatched: 8. The CDR3 here is CASSNPTGQGNTEAFF. The DNA of the CDR3 is TGCGCCAGCAGCAACCCGACGGGACAGGGGAACACTGAAGCTTTCTTT.

CDR3 in DNA: TGCGCCAGCAGCTCTAGGGAGGCAGGGGGCTACACCTTC. It encodes CASSSREAGGYTF. This chain uses TRBV5-1 with TRBJ1-2; TRBD1 might be the D (5 bases). V lost 3 bases to trimming and J lost 8 bases, with 14 bases between them. CDR3 length equals 13 residues. CDR1 SGHRS and CDR2 YFSETQ come from the germline V gene.

The V and J genes are TRBV2 and TRBJ2-7, with TRBD1 matching over 9 bases. The CDR3 is 14 amino acids. V was clipped by 5 bases and J by 4 bases; unmatched bases: 6. The germline gives CDR1 SNHLY, CDR2 FYNNEI. This CDR3 reads CASSTGTGIYEQYF. The CDR3 coding sequence is TGTGCCAGCAGTACCGGGACAGGGATATACGAGCAGTACTTC.

The chain employs TRBV5-1 and TRBJ2-1; TRBD2 is a possible D gene (7 bases). The CDR3 spans 15 residues. Germline loops: CDR1 SGHRS, CDR2 YFSETQ. Trimming shortened V by 7 bases and J by 8 bases, and 22 bases separated the two germline ends. The DNA for the CDR3 is TGCGCCAGCGGTTCGGGGGGCGAATCTTATCATGAGCAGTTCTTC. Translated, it gives CASGSGGESYHEQFF.

The chain recombines TRBV7-3 with TRBJ2-2; 10 bases align to TRBD2. With V trimmed by 4 bases and J by 8 bases, 10 bases remained unmatched. Germline V gene lookup returns CDR1 SGHTA and CDR2 FQGTGA. The CDR3 consists of 16 residues. CDR3 region: CASSSSGRGIEGELFF. The CDR3 DNA sequence: TGTGCCAGCAGCTCGAGCGGGAGGGGTATCGAAGGGGAGCTGTTTTTT.

In its sample, this clone was seen once. V gene TRBV12-1 combines with J gene TRBJ2-3; TRBD2 was called by the table and not checked on the DNA. TRBV12-1 is a pseudogene. The CDR3 spans 14 residues. Here the CDR3 reads CASTGSGSTDTQYF. In DNA form, the CDR3 reads TGTGCCAGCACCGGTAGCGGGAGCACAGATACGCAGTATTTT.

CDR3 coding DNA: TGTGCCAGCAGGGGGACAGGGCGGGGGACCCAGTACTTC. As protein: CASRGTGRGTQYF. V and J are TRBV27 and TRBJ2-5; 9 nucleotides match TRBD1. V lost 6 bases and J lost 7; bases outside the gene matches: 6. This CDR3 has 13 residues. Germline V gives CDR1 MNHEY, CDR2 SMNVEV (reference sequence).

The CDR3 protein is CATSRGYRDEQFF. CDR3 nucleotide sequence: TGTGCCACCAGCAGAGGCTACAGGGATGAGCAGTTCTTC. The genes are TRBV15 and TRBJ2-1, with D tentatively TRBD1 (6 bases). The V end lost 1 base, the J end lost 8 bases, and 9 bases lay between the germline ends. The CDR3 extends over 13 amino acids. CDR1 and CDR2 from the germline V gene are LNHNV and YYDKDF (reference sequence).

The chain joins TRBV28 to TRBJ2-7; a possible D gene is TRBD1 (5 bases). Germline V gene lookup returns CDR1 MDHEN and CDR2 SYDVKM. V shed 6 bases and J shed 1 base, with 13 bases lying between them. This CDR3 is 14 amino acids long. This CDR3 reads CASSQGLTSYEQYF. The DNA for the CDR3 is TGTGCCAGCAGCCAGGGTCTAACATCCTACGAGCAGTACTTC.

The chain links TRBV7-3 to TRBJ1-2; TRBD1 agrees at 7 bases. The length of the CDR3 is 14 residues. V shed 5 bases, J shed 2 bases, and the junction held 5 bases outside the gene matches. Germline CDR1 and CDR2: SGHTA and FQGTGA. Here the CDR3 reads CASSPRDSNYGYTF. CDR3 nucleotides: TGTGCCAGCAGCCCTCGGGACAGCAACTATGGCTACACCTTC.

The gene calls are TRBV7-2 and TRBJ2-1; a weak D match, TRBD2 (6 bases). V lost 3 bases and J 5 bases, leaving 14 bases between the germline ends. Germline V gene lookup returns CDR1 SGHTA and CDR2 FQGNSA. The length of the CDR3 is 15 residues. The CDR3 sequence: CASSFWTGVNNEQFF. CDR3 DNA: TGTGCCAGCAGCTTTTGGACGGGAGTCAACAATGAGCAGTTCTTC.

The chain has TRBV11-2 and TRBJ1-5; D remains ambiguous. The V end lost 1 base, the J end lost 7 bases, and 5 bases lay between the germline ends. Germline V gene sequence: CDR1 SGHAT, CDR2 FQNNGV. This CDR3 has 12 residues. CDR3 protein: CASSLGGQPQHF. The DNA of the CDR3 is TGTGCCAGCAGCTTAGGAGGACAGCCCCAGCATTTT.

The chain has TRBV7-8 and TRBJ2-3, with 7 bases fitting TRBD2. Germline V lookup: CDR1 SGHVS, CDR2 FQNEAQ. The CDR3 contains 16 residues. V trimming: 0 bases; J trimming: 2 bases; junction bases outside the gene matches: 5. CDR3 DNA sequence: TGTGCCAGCAGCTTAGCGCGCGGGAGCAACACAGATACGCAGTATTTT. It encodes CASSLARGSNTDTQYF.

This rearrangement joins TRBV29-1 to TRBJ1-1; 8 bases match TRBD1. CDR3 length equals 14 residues. V was clipped by 6 bases and J by 4 bases; unmatched bases: 10. The V gene's germline CDR1 is SQVTM and CDR2 ANQGSEA. The CDR3 protein is CSVDRQGIATEAFF. The CDR3 nucleotides are TGCAGCGTGGACAGACAGGGGATTGCCACTGAAGCTTTCTTT.

The chain uses TRBV7-9 and TRBJ2-7, with TRBD1 as a possible D gene (7 bases). Between the trimmed V and J ends, which lost 5 bases and 2 bases, there was a span of 13 bases. Looked up from germline, CDR1 is SEHNR and CDR2 is FQNEAQ (reference sequence). The CDR3 extends over 14 amino acids. The CDR3, as DNA: TGTGCCAGCAGCACCCGCGGGACAGCCTACGAGCAGTACTTC. The encoded protein is CASSTRGTAYEQYF. The entire variable domain, with the rest obtained from reference TRBV7-9 and TRBJ2-7, is as follows: DTGVSQNPRHKITKRGQNVTFRCDPISEHNRLYWYRQTLGQGPEFLTYFQNEAQLEKSRLLSDRFSAERPKGSFSTLEIQRTEQGDSAMYLCASSTRGTAYEQYFGPGTRLTVT.

As DNA, the CDR3 is TGTGCCAGCAGTTACGGGACAAGCAATGAGCAGTTCTTC. Encoded protein: CASSYGTSNEQFF. The chain combines TRBV6-6 with TRBJ2-1, with D perhaps TRBD1 (6 bases). This CDR3 comprises 13 residues. Germline V gene data show CDR1 as MNHNY and CDR2 as SVGAGI (reference sequence). Trimming left V 2 bases short and J 6 bases short, with 8 bases between.